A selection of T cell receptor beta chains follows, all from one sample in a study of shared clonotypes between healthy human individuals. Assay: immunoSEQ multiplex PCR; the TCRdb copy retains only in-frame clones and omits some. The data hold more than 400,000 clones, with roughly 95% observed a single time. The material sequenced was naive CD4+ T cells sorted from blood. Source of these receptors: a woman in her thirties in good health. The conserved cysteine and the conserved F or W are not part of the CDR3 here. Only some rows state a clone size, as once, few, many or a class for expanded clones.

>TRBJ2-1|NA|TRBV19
ASASISSYNEQF
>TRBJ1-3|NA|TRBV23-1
ASSQAGQGISGNTIY
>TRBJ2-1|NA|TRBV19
ASSVSSGDYNEQF
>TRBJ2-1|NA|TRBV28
ASSVIGVGSYNEQF
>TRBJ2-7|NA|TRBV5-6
ASSLMTDEQY
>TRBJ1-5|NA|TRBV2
ASSEGKRGNWGNQPQH
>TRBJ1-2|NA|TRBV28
ASSLGTGGVGYT
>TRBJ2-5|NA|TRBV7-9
ASSGQGGETQY
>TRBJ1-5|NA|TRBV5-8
ASSSPRPLYSNQPQH
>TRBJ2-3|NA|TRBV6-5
ASSRALFTDTQY
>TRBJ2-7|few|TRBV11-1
ASSLALQSYEQY
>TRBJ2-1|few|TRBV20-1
SAPDFREF
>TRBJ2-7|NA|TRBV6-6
ASSGGDLLPYEQY
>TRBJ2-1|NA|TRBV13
ASSSPGSYNEQF
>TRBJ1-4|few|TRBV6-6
ASRREQEKLF
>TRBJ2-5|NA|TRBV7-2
ASSRQGETQY
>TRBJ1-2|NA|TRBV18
ASSPPNFQEGFYGYT
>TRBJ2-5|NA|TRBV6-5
ASSYSKLAGRETQY
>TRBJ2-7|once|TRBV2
ASKLDEQY
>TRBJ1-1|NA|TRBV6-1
ASRSTGTAEAF
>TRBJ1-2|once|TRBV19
ASIPTGASVGYT
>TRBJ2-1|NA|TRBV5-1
ASSAGQGWRFYNEQF
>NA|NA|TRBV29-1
SALGDSANSYEQY
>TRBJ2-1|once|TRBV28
ASRTPGLESGEQF
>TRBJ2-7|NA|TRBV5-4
ASSLYASGSYEQY
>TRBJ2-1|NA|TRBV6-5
ASSPTSGHNEQF
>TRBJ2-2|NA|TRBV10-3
AISDIDRAGTGELF
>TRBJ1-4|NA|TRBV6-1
ASSGTGTGYEKLF
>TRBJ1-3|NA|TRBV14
ASSHLGPYSGNTIY
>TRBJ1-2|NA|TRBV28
ASSLETGYGYT
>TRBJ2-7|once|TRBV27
ASSPPGAGPT
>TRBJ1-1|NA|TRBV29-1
RGDSNTEAF
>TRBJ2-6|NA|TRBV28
ASSQRQSGANVLT
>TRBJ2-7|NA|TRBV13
ASSLSGREQY
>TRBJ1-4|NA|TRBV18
ASSPSVGAEKLF
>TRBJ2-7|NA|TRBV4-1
ASSRGRGTGGTSYEQY
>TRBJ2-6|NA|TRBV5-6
ASSAQLGQDSGANVLT